This T cell receptor (beta chain) comes out of a study of lymphopenia after photon versus proton radiotherapy (dated by TCRdb to the late 2010s). In the study overall: Photon and proton radiation therapy were compared by the study for their immunological effects in patients with gastrointestinal tumors who developed high-grade lymphopenia. The cohort comprised 20 patients with gastrointestinal tumors who received either photon or proton therapy and then developed lymphopenia. The study was designed to characterize how the impact on the immune system differs between the two radiation modalities.

Summary of the overall study and its limitations: The authors looked at the survival association only in patients who died, and they framed better survival with proton therapy as a possibility rather than a demonstrated result. Across the cohort, a larger post-nadir drop in TCR diversity was inversely correlated with overall survival time among patients who died. After the lymphocyte count nadir, oligoclonal expansion, especially of CD8+ Temra cells, was observed in photon-treated repertoires, and the drop in diversity was driven by this expansion. Relative stability during treatment was observed in proton-treated patients, whereas loss of naive T cells and TCR diversity and gain of effector/memory populations were observed in photon-treated patients.

As regards this clone: What this receptor recognizes is not known. Per-base quality was not reported, and no clone a single base away is much larger than it.

Library preparation was by the immunoSEQ multiplex PCR assay. Deep sequencing of rearranged TCR beta loci, alongside multiparametric flow cytometry, was used to profile T cell repertoires. Here the immuneACCESS table is served through TCRdb, limited to in-frame sequences with V and J called. Missing clones are a known gap in these copies; in checked studies unresolved V genes cover under half, and the rest lacks a known reason. The sample table holds about 50,000 clones, of which roughly 90% were seen once. The ten largest clones take up roughly 18% of the sample. The CDR3, cysteine through phenylalanine, is 12 amino acids long. Only the CDR3 portion is preserved as DNA: 36 bases, with reading frame beginning at the first base. From a lookup of the germline V gene, CDR1 and CDR2 are MDHEN and SYDVKM. The trim is 2 bases for V and 8 bases for J, with a gap of 9 bases between the germline ends.

The TCR sequence derives from a woman aged 40-49 years with cholangiocarcinoma. Recombination joined TRBV28 with TRBJ1-2; the D gene cannot be resolved reliably. The sequences come from peripheral blood, collected from a patient treated with photon-based radiotherapy. This receptor carries the CDR3 CASSLNPGGYTF. The base sequence is TGTGCCAGCAGTTTAAACCCGGGGGGCTACACCTTC.